A single sample gave rise to the 31 T cell receptor beta chains below, sequenced in a study of T cell responses to AZD1222 COVID-19 vaccine. Clones were read by immunoSEQ multiplex PCR, and TCRdb kept only the in-frame ones, dropping some. The sample contains some 170,000 clones, around 90% of which appear only once. The sample here was peripheral blood, taken 28 days after the second AZD1222 dose. The receptor source for this set is an adult who received the AZD1222 COVID-19 vaccine.

This clone has a handful of counts. The chain uses TRBV5-4 and TRBJ2-7; TRBD2 matches 12 bases. V lost 4 bases, J lost 3 bases, and 8 bases stayed unmatched. Looked up from germline, CDR1 is SGHNT and CDR2 is YYREEE (reference sequence). CDR3 length: 16 amino acids. CDR3: CASSLQGLAGRYEQYF. CDR3 sequence (DNA): TGTGCCAGCAGCCTACAAGGACTAGCGGGGCGCTACGAGCAGTACTTC.

The V gene is TRBV6-5, the J gene TRBJ1-2, with TRBD1 matching over 7 bases. Germline V CDR1 and CDR2: MNHEY, SVGAGI. The CDR3 totals 14 residues. V trimming: 6 bases; J trimming: 4 bases; junction bases outside the gene matches: 8. CDR3 residues: CASSSGDRLYGYTF. DNA of the CDR3: TGTGCCAGCAGCAGCGGGGACAGACTCTATGGCTACACCTTC.

The gene calls are TRBV14 and TRBJ1-2; 8 bases are a match to TRBD1. The CDR3 is 15 residues long. CDR1 and CDR2 (germline): SGHDN, FVKESK. Trimming took 3 bases from V and 6 from J; bases not matched to a gene: 9. CDR3 sequence: CASSHVDGQGHGYTF. CDR3 DNA: TGTGCCAGCAGCCACGTGGACGGACAGGGCCATGGCTACACCTTC.

The rearrangement uses TRBV7-3 and TRBJ2-5; 7 bases fit TRBD2. This CDR3 spans 15 amino acids. Germline CDR1 is SGHTA and CDR2 is FQGTGA. V dropped 3 bases and J dropped 1; count of bases not matched to a gene: 5. CDR3: CASSFRSGTQETQYF. DNA of the CDR3: TGTGCCAGCAGCTTTCGGAGCGGGACCCAAGAGACCCAGTACTTC.

This clone appeared a few times. The chain couples TRBV6-5 to TRBJ2-2, with D uncertain. The V gene's germline CDR1 is MNHEY and CDR2 SVGAGI. The CDR3 has 14 amino acids. The V end lost 5 bases, the J end lost 0 bases, and 7 bases lay between the germline ends. The DNA for the CDR3 is TGTGCCAGCAGTATAGGACCGAACACCGGGGAGCTGTTTTTT. Encoded protein: CASSIGPNTGELFF.

The V gene is TRBV11-2, the J gene TRBJ2-5; 8 nucleotides line up with TRBD1. CDR1 is SGHAT, CDR2 FQNNGV, per germline. The CDR3 has 14 residues. Trimming at V came to 5 bases and at J to 5 bases, leaving 7 bases not matched to a gene. CDR3 region: CASSLTGGWETQYF. As DNA, the CDR3 is TGTGCCAGCAGCCTCACAGGGGGGTGGGAGACCCAGTACTTC.

The chain joins TRBV7-8 to TRBJ1-5, with D possibly matching TRBD1 (6 bases). Germline-derived CDR1 and CDR2 are SGHVS and FQNEAQ. The CDR3 is made up of 16 amino acids. The V gene lost 1 base and the J gene lost 9 bases, with 19 bases spanning the gap. CDR3 sequence (DNA): TGTGCCAGCAGCTTAGACAACAGGGTCCTTGGAGGGCCCCAGCATTTT. Translated: CASSLDNRVLGGPQHF.

The chain joins TRBV6-5 to TRBJ1-5, with D uncertain. Between the trimmed V and J ends, which lost 0 bases and 7 bases, there was a span of 7 bases. This CDR3 comprises 13 residues. Germline V gene data show CDR1 as MNHEY and CDR2 as SVGAGI. The CDR3 DNA reads as TGTGCCAGCAGTTACTCCGCCTTACAGCCCCAGCATTTT. Encoded protein: CASSYSALQPQHF.

V and J are TRBV19 and TRBJ2-5, with no clear D. The CDR3 has 12 residues. V shed 4 bases and J shed 3 bases, with 6 bases lying between them. Germline loops: CDR1 LNHDA, CDR2 SQIVND (reference sequence). CDR3 region: CASSSQKETQYF. CDR3 DNA sequence: TGTGCCAGTAGTAGCCAAAAAGAGACCCAGTACTTC.

Comment on this clone: One junction end disagrees with the germline gene, perhaps due to a read error. The chain is built from TRBV14 and TRBJ2-2; D remains unclear. This CDR3 has 18 amino acids. The germline V gene encodes CDR1 SGHDN and CDR2 FVKESK. The CDR3: CASSQERFWEPNTGELFF. The CDR3 region has the DNA TGTGCCAGCAGCCAAGAAAGATTTTGGGAACCGAATACCGGGGAGCTGTTTTTT. The variable domain in full, with the rest retrieved from reference TRBV14 and TRBJ2-2, is EAGVTQFPSHSVIEKGQTVTLRCDPISGHDNLYWYRRVMGKEIKFLLHFVKESKQDESGMPNNRFLAERTGGTYSTLKVQPAELEDSGVYFCASSQERFWEPNTGELFFGEGSRLTVL.

This chain joins TRBV6-1 and TRBJ2-5; 8 bases fit TRBD2. The junction had 5 bases not matched to a gene; V was cut back by 3 bases and J by 5 bases. Germline V lookup: CDR1 MNHNS, CDR2 SASEGT. The CDR3 has 14 residues. CDR3 region: CASSDRGGWETQYF. As DNA, the CDR3 is TGTGCCAGCAGTGACCGGGGGGGATGGGAGACCCAGTACTTC.

The J gene is TRBJ1-5, the V gene TRBV19; D not resolved. CDR1 LNHDA and CDR2 SQIVND come from the germline V gene (reference sequence). CDR3 length: 13 residues. Trimming took off 1 base at V and 7 bases at J, with 8 bases between the two ends. CDR3: CASSIAGNQPQHF. The CDR3 region has the DNA TGTGCCAGTAGTATAGCCGGAAACCAGCCCCAGCATTTT.

The chain has TRBV25-1 and TRBJ2-7; TRBD1 matches at 8 bases. The junction had 8 bases not matched to a gene; V was cut back by 7 bases and J by 3 bases. The germline V gene has CDR1 MGHDK and CDR2 SYGVNS. The CDR3 consists of 14 residues. In DNA, the CDR3 is TGTGCCAGCACCCCCCAGGGGGCGCGCTACGAGCAGTACTTC. Protein product: CASTPQGARYEQYF.

The chain joins TRBV7-3 to TRBJ1-2; D unclear. The CDR3 is 14 residues long. The germline V gene has CDR1 SGHTA and CDR2 FQGTGA. Trimming removed 1 base at V and 5 bases at J, with 11 bases between. For the CDR3, the DNA is TGTGCCAGCAGCTTAAGTGGCCTAGGGTATGGCTACACCTTC. Residues: CASSLSGLGYGYTF.

The chain couples TRBV10-3 to TRBJ2-1; TRBD2 is a possible D gene (6 bases). The V end lost 2 bases, the J end lost 4 bases, and 18 bases lay between the germline ends. The CDR3 totals 17 residues. CDR1 ENHRY and CDR2 SYGVKD come from the germline V gene. The CDR3 coding sequence is TGTGCCATCAGTGAGCCCGGGACTCGCCTCGGGTACAATGAGCAGTTCTTC. Its translation is CAISEPGTRLGYNEQFF.

The rearrangement uses TRBV6-1 and TRBJ1-2, with D maybe TRBD1 (6 bases). V gave up 2 bases and J gave up 7 bases, with 14 bases separating them. CDR3 length: 14 amino acids. Germline-derived CDR1 and CDR2 are MNHNS and SASEGT. CDR3 region: CASSEPGENLGYTF. Here the CDR3 DNA reads TGTGCCAGCAGTGAACCAGGGGAGAATCTTGGCTACACCTTC.

V is TRBV7-9 and J is TRBJ2-7; D might be TRBD1 (5 bases). This CDR3 is 15 amino acids long. Between the trimmed V and J ends, which lost 1 base and 0 bases, there was a span of 10 bases. Germline V gives CDR1 SEHNR, CDR2 FQNEAQ (reference sequence). The CDR3 loop reads CASSLGQFSSYEQYF. CDR3 coding DNA: TGTGCCAGCAGCTTAGGACAGTTCAGCTCCTACGAGCAGTACTTC.

The chain employs TRBV7-8 and TRBJ1-1, with no clear D. The ends were cut back, 8 bases at V and 2 bases at J, with 6 bases in the middle. Germline-derived CDR1 and CDR2 are SGHVS and FQNEAQ. CDR3 length equals 11 residues. This CDR3 is CASRGNTEAFF. Written as DNA, the CDR3 is TGTGCCAGCCGGGGAAACACTGAAGCTTTCTTT.

The chain recombines TRBV6-5 with TRBJ1-2, with 8 bases lining up with TRBD1. Germline V gene lookup returns CDR1 MNHEY and CDR2 SVGAGI. Unmatched junction bases numbered 11, after V lost 0 bases and J lost 8 bases. The CDR3 contains 16 residues. The CDR3 bases are TGTGCCAGCAGTTACTCGTCCGGGACAGGCCTATGGGGCTACACCTTC. Encoded protein: CASSYSSGTGLWGYTF.

The V and J genes are TRBV5-6 and TRBJ1-2, with D possibly matching TRBD1 (5 bases). CDR1 is SGHDT and CDR2 is YYEEEE in the germline V gene. V lost 0 bases and J 8 bases, leaving 17 bases between the germline ends. This CDR3 comprises 15 residues. The CDR3 DNA sequence: TGTGCCAGCAGCTTGGGGGTTGCCTCGGGGACGGGCTACACCTTC. The encoded protein is CASSLGVASGTGYTF.

The chain carries TRBV29-1 and TRBJ2-1; no firm D call. In germline, CDR1 is SQVTM, CDR2 ANQGSEA. The CDR3 is 15 amino acids. V was clipped by 5 bases and J by 4 bases, with 18 bases between them. DNA of the CDR3: TGCAGCGTTCCGGAAGGTATTAGCCGGTACAATGAGCAGTTCTTC. Protein sequence: CSVPEGISRYNEQFF.

The count of this clone is one. The CDR3 protein is CASSVLGDTQYF. CDR3 nucleotide sequence: TGTGCCAGCAGCGTCCTAGGGGATACGCAGTATTTT. The gene calls are TRBV6-5 and TRBJ2-3; D gene ambiguous. From germline, CDR1 is MNHEY and CDR2 SVGAGI. This CDR3 region has 12 residues. V lost 6 bases to trimming and J lost 6 bases, with 10 bases between them.

The chain recombines TRBV5-1 with TRBJ1-6, with D uncertain. CDR1 is SGHRS and CDR2 is YFSETQ in the germline V gene. Between the trimmed V and J ends, which lost 4 bases and 7 bases, there was a span of 15 bases. The CDR3 consists of 15 residues. CDR3 coding DNA: TGCGCCAGCAGCCCCAACCCGGGCGCCAATTCACCCCTCCACTTT. Its translation is CASSPNPGANSPLHF.

V is TRBV5-1 and J is TRBJ1-3, with 9 bases aligning to TRBD1. J was trimmed by 4 bases and V by 3 bases; bases with no gene match: 5. The CDR3 runs to 15 residues. Per germline, CDR1 SGHRS and CDR2 YFSETQ. CDR3 sequence (DNA): TGCGCCAGCAGCTCGGGGACAGGGCCCGGAAACACCATATATTTT. It encodes CASSSGTGPGNTIYF.

CDR3 amino acids: CASSKSTGGSYNEQFF. The CDR3 nucleotides are TGTGCCAGCAGTAAATCTACAGGGGGTTCCTACAATGAGCAGTTCTTC. The rearrangement uses TRBV2 and TRBJ2-1, with 8 bases matching TRBD1. This CDR3 is 16 amino acids long. V shed 5 bases and J 1 base; nucleotides not matched to a gene: 7. The germline CDR1 and CDR2 sequences are SNHLY and FYNNEI.

The genes are TRBV11-2 and TRBJ1-3, with 7 bases fitting TRBD1. Germline lookup yields CDR1 SGHAT and CDR2 FQNNGV. The CDR3 contains 16 residues. Trimming cost V 5 bases and J 0 bases; bases outside gene matches: 7. CDR3 sequence: CASSRVQGSSGNTIYF. The CDR3 bases are TGTGCCAGCAGCCGGGTACAGGGGAGCTCTGGAAACACCATATATTTT.

The chain joins TRBV6-6 to TRBJ1-5; the D gene is possibly TRBD1 (6 bases). This CDR3 is 14 amino acids long. V shed 7 bases and J shed 9 bases, with 19 bases lying between them. The germline V gene encodes CDR1 MNHNY and CDR2 SVGAGI (reference sequence). CDR3 sequence: CASTRGRDSPPQHF. In DNA form, the CDR3 reads TGTGCCAGCACTAGGGGGAGGGACTCTCCGCCCCAGCATTTT.

CDR3 nucleotide sequence: TGTGCCAGCAGTTCATTGACAGGGGGAAGGGAAAAACTGTTTTTT. As protein: CASSSLTGGREKLFF. The chain uses TRBV6-5 and TRBJ1-4; 9 bases are shared with TRBD1. J was trimmed by 8 bases and V by 4 bases; bases with no gene match: 8. CDR3 length: 15 residues. The germline V gene has CDR1 MNHEY and CDR2 SVGAGI.

The chain recombines TRBV11-1 with TRBJ1-6; tentative D call: TRBD1 (5 bases). Germline V CDR1 and CDR2: SGHAT, FQDESV (reference sequence). The length of the CDR3 is 13 residues. The V end lost 5 bases, the J end lost 8 bases, and 10 bases lay between the germline ends. CDR3 nucleotides: TGTGCCAGCAGCAGTCAGGGCCATTCACCCCTCCACTTT. This gives the protein CASSSQGHSPLHF.

The V gene is TRBV4-1, the J gene TRBJ1-6, with D possibly being TRBD1 (5 bases). V gave up 2 bases and J gave up 14 bases, with 10 bases separating them. The CDR3 is 12 residues long. The germline gives CDR1 MGHRA, CDR2 YSYEKL. CDR3 loop: CASSQSGVSLHF. CDR3 sequence (DNA): TGCGCCAGCAGCCAATCGGGGGTGTCCCTCCACTTT.

The rearrangement uses TRBV9 and TRBJ2-5, with 9 positions matching TRBD2. Germline V lookup: CDR1 SGDLS, CDR2 YYNGEE. V lost 7 bases and J lost 1; bases outside the gene matches: 5. CDR3 length: 14 amino acids. As DNA, the CDR3 is TGTGCCAGCGGCACTAGCGGGTTCCAAGAGACCCAGTACTTC. It encodes CASGTSGFQETQYF.